This T cell receptor (beta chain) was sequenced during a study of cytomegalovirus exposure and HLA in healthy donors. Findings and caveats of the study: Reported performance of the classifier showed diagnosis of cytomegalovirus status with high specificity and sensitivity. According to a subsequent analysis, TCR clusters from the first cohort were inclined to appear together in the 120 validation repertoires. Investigators reported more than 150 TCR beta chains as tied to cytomegalovirus.

Assay: immunoSEQ multiplex PCR; the TCRdb copy retains only in-frame clones and omits some. Seen here are around 190,000 clones, around 85% observed once, and the top ten hold approximately 16%. The CDR3 sequence is 13 residues long. V was shortened by 1 base and J by 10 bases, with 11 bases between the two germline ends. Germline values: CDR1 SGHTA, CDR2 FQGNSA. This clone was recorded a few times. Antigen: not known. This chain connects TRBV7-2 to TRBJ1-3; D gene unclear. The sequence came from a man between 18 and 29 years old in good health and CMV-seropositive. Sequencing was done on a sample of PBMCs. CDR3 in amino acids: CASSLDRGRTIYF. In DNA, the CDR3 is TGTGCCAGCAGCTTAGACCGGGGAAGGACCATATATTTT. The variable domain in full, completed from reference TRBV7-2 and TRBJ1-3, reads GAGVSQSPSNKVTEKGKDVELRCDPISGHTALYWYRQSLGQGLEFLIYFQGNSAPDKSGLPSDRFSAERTGGSVSTLTIQRTQQEDSAVYLCASSLDRGRTIYFGEGSWLTVV.